Listed here are 32 T cell receptor beta chains from one sample, sequenced in a study of T cell responses to AZD1222 COVID-19 vaccine. Profiling relied on immunoSEQ multiplex PCR, and the TCRdb table lists in-frame clones only, not all of them. The profile shows over 120,000 clones, 80% to 95% of them singletons. Sequencing was performed on peripheral blood, taken on day 0 of AZD1222 vaccination. These receptor sequences come from an adult in good health.

The rearrangement joins TRBV28 to TRBJ1-1; 8 nucleotides align to TRBD1. V was pared by 1 base and J by 5 bases, with 3 bases of the junction left unmatched. Germline V gene data show CDR1 as MDHEN and CDR2 as SYDVKM. There are 14 residues in the CDR3. In DNA, the CDR3 is TGTGCCAGCAGTTTATTACAGGGGGGGACTGAAGCTTTCTTT. Encoded protein: CASSLLQGGTEAFF.

The rearrangement links TRBV5-4 to TRBJ2-5, with D uncertain. V dropped 4 bases and J dropped 2 bases, with 15 bases sitting between them. The CDR3 sequence is 15 residues long. Germline loops: CDR1 SGHNT, CDR2 YYREEE (reference sequence). The CDR3 DNA reads TGTGCCAGCAGCCCCGAAGCTAGACGTCAAGAGACCCAGTACTTC. It yields the protein CASSPEARRQETQYF. Supplemented by reference TRBV5-4 and TRBJ2-5, the full variable domain reads ETGVTQSPTHLIKTRGQQVTLRCSSQSGHNTVSWYQQALGQGPQFIFQYYREEENGRGNFPPRFSGLQFPNYSSELNVNALELDDSALYLCASSPEARRQETQYFGPGTRLLVL.

CDR3 in DNA: TGCGCCAGCAGCTTGGCCCGGGGGGCAGTGGAGAAACTGTTTTTT. Its translation: CASSLARGAVEKLFF. The chain links TRBV5-1 to TRBJ1-4; weak D call: TRBD1 (6 bases). CDR1 SGHRS and CDR2 YFSETQ come from the germline V gene. V was cut by 0 bases and J by 11 bases, with 17 bases left in between. This CDR3 is built from 15 residues. Using reference TRBV5-1 and TRBJ1-4 for the parts outside the CDR3, the full variable domain is KAGVTQTPRYLIKTRGQQVTLSCSPISGHRSVSWYQQTPGQGLQFLFEYFSETQRNKGNFPGRFSGRQFSNSRSEMNVSTLELGDSALYLCASSLARGAVEKLFFGSGTQLSVL.

In this sample, this clone turned up once. This chain links TRBV6-5 with TRBJ1-4; 9 bases line up with TRBD1. The CDR3 contains 13 residues. The V gene's germline CDR1 is MNHEY and CDR2 SVGAGI. With 8 bases clipped from V and 8 bases from J, the junction kept 6 bases outside the gene matches. This CDR3 is CASGDRAREKLFF. The CDR3 coding sequence is TGTGCCAGCGGGGACAGGGCGAGGGAAAAACTGTTTTTT.

This chain connects TRBV7-2 to TRBJ2-1, with 10 bases fitting TRBD2. The CDR3 has 17 amino acids. V shed 5 bases, J shed 6 bases, and the junction held 13 bases outside the gene matches. The germline gives CDR1 SGHTA, CDR2 FQGNSA. The CDR3 sequence is CASSLTGRLAGPNEQFF. In DNA, the CDR3 is TGTGCCAGCAGCCTAACGGGGAGACTAGCGGGCCCCAATGAGCAGTTCTTC.

V and J are TRBV11-1 and TRBJ2-1, with 7 positions matching TRBD2. Per the germline V gene, CDR1 is SGHAT and CDR2 is FQDESV (reference sequence). Losses at the gene ends were 1 base for V and 4 bases for J; bases not matched to a gene: 1. CDR3 length: 14 amino acids. The CDR3 protein is CASSLGGGYNEQFF. CDR3 bases: TGTGCCAGCAGCTTAGGGGGGGGGTACAATGAGCAGTTCTTC.

The rearrangement joins TRBV6-5 to TRBJ1-2; D possibly corresponds to TRBD1 (5 bases). This CDR3 region has 15 residues. The germline V and J ends were trimmed by 0 bases and 3 bases, with 11 bases remaining between them. Germline values: CDR1 MNHEY, CDR2 SVGAGI. CDR3 protein: CASSYSFPGDYGYTF. The CDR3 region has the DNA TGTGCCAGCAGTTACTCGTTTCCGGGGGACTATGGCTACACCTTC.

The chain has TRBV27 and TRBJ2-2; 10 bases match TRBD2. CDR1 and CDR2 from the germline V gene are MNHEY and SMNVEV (reference sequence). This CDR3 comprises 16 residues. V gave up 10 bases and J gave up 0 bases; unmatched junction bases: 8. CDR3 residues: CAIRRTSGANTGELFF. The DNA of the CDR3 is TGTGCCATCCGACGGACTAGCGGCGCGAACACCGGGGAGCTGTTTTTT.

The chain has TRBV7-2 and TRBJ2-1; a possible D gene is TRBD2 (6 bases). From germline, CDR1 is SGHTA and CDR2 FQGNSA. The CDR3 covers 18 residues. V lost 1 base and J lost 7, with 23 bases in between. The CDR3 sequence is CASSLVVEGFRALNEQFF. The DNA for the CDR3 is TGTGCCAGCAGCTTAGTAGTGGAGGGCTTCAGGGCACTAAATGAGCAGTTCTTC.

The gene calls are TRBV27 and TRBJ1-2; 7 nucleotides line up with TRBD1. CDR1 and CDR2 (germline): MNHEY, SMNVEV (reference sequence). V lost 5 bases to trimming and J lost 4 bases; unmatched junction nucleotides: 10. The CDR3 is made up of 15 amino acids. In DNA, the CDR3 is TGTGCCAGCAGTCCTACCGGGACAGTAAGCTATGGCTACACCTTC. Encoded protein: CASSPTGTVSYGYTF.

V is TRBV14 and J is TRBJ1-2, with no clear D. Trimming cost V 1 base and J 4 bases, with 7 bases left between them. This CDR3 comprises 13 residues. Germline-derived CDR1 and CDR2 are SGHDN and FVKESK. The CDR3: CASSQGLFYGYTF. For the CDR3, the DNA is TGTGCCAGCAGCCAAGGACTATTCTATGGCTACACCTTC.

This rearrangement joins TRBV6-4 to TRBJ1-6; perhaps TRBD1 as D (6 bases). The CDR3 extends over 14 amino acids. Trimming took off 3 bases at V and 8 bases at J, with 11 bases between the two ends. CDR1 MRHNA and CDR2 SNTAGT come from the germline V gene. This CDR3 is CASSDTGFDSPLHF. Written as DNA, the CDR3 is TGTGCCAGCAGTGATACAGGGTTTGATTCACCCCTCCACTTT.

The chain joins TRBV5-1 to TRBJ2-1, with 9 nucleotides matching TRBD2. Trimming removed 10 bases from V and 2 bases from J; junction bases left unmatched: 7. The CDR3 runs 14 residues. From germline, CDR1 is SGHRS and CDR2 YFSETQ. CDR3 in amino acids: CAQRGGRAYNEQFF. The DNA for the CDR3 is TGCGCCCAAAGGGGCGGGAGGGCCTACAATGAGCAGTTCTTC.

The chain couples TRBV4-1 to TRBJ2-7; 8 bases map to TRBD2. The ends lost 1 base at V and 3 bases at J; junction bases unmatched: 14. The germline V gene has CDR1 MGHRA and CDR2 YSYEKL. There are 18 residues in the CDR3. The DNA for the CDR3 is TGCGCCAGCAGCCAAGTATTCGGGACTAGGGGTTTAAGCTACGAGCAGTACTTC. This sequence encodes CASSQVFGTRGLSYEQYF.

The V call is TRBV5-4, the J call TRBJ1-1; TRBD1 matches at 7 bases. The CDR3 is 15 residues long. The germline V gene has CDR1 SGHNT and CDR2 YYREEE (reference sequence). V trimming: 0 bases; J trimming: 0 bases; junction bases outside the gene matches: 2. The CDR3 DNA reads as TGTGCCAGCAGCTTGGGGACAGGCATGAACACTGAAGCTTTCTTT. Its protein is CASSLGTGMNTEAFF.

This rearrangement joins TRBV9 to TRBJ1-1, with D possibly matching TRBD1 (5 bases). V gave up 0 bases and J gave up 7 bases, with 16 bases separating them. Germline V gives CDR1 SGDLS, CDR2 YYNGEE. This CDR3 region has 15 residues. The chain's CDR3 is CASSVVRGRIVEAFF. As DNA, the CDR3 is TGTGCCAGCAGCGTAGTGAGGGGCCGGATAGTTGAAGCTTTCTTT.

The chain is built from TRBV27 and TRBJ1-2, with 7 bases that match TRBD1. Germline-derived CDR1 and CDR2 are MNHEY and SMNVEV (reference sequence). The CDR3 has 15 amino acids. V was clipped by 6 bases and J by 8 bases; unmatched bases: 15. The CDR3 reads CASRLSKGAQGGYTF. CDR3 sequence (DNA): TGTGCCAGCAGACTATCAAAGGGGGCGCAAGGGGGCTACACCTTC.

The genes are TRBV5-1 and TRBJ2-7; no firm D call. Trimming pared 3 bases from V and 4 bases from J, leaving 14 bases between. The CDR3 has 14 residues. The germline V gene encodes CDR1 SGHRS and CDR2 YFSETQ. The CDR3 DNA is TGCGCCAGCAGCTCGGAAACGGAACGATACGAGCAGTACTTC. This encodes CASSSETERYEQYF.

The chain links TRBV5-1 to TRBJ2-1, with D hard to call. V lost 1 base and J 6 bases, leaving 11 bases between the germline ends. Germline-derived CDR1 and CDR2 are SGHRS and YFSETQ. The CDR3 is 14 residues long. The CDR3 DNA is TGCGCCAGCAGCTTGAGGTCGCAGACCAATGAGCAGTTCTTC. Its translation: CASSLRSQTNEQFF.

In its sample, this clone was seen a few times. The rearrangement joins TRBV2 to TRBJ1-1; D gene ambiguous. This CDR3 spans 15 amino acids. The germline CDR1 and CDR2 sequences are SNHLY and FYNNEI. The V end was cut by 4 bases, the J end by 1 base, with 13 bases between. For the CDR3, the DNA is TGTGCCAGCAGTGTCGGGCAGGCGTCGAACACTGAAGCTTTCTTT. Translation: CASSVGQASNTEAFF.

V and J are TRBV9 and TRBJ2-1; 7 bases fit TRBD1. The germline gives CDR1 SGDLS, CDR2 YYNGEE. The CDR3 loop spans 15 amino acids. V gave up 3 bases and J gave up 0 bases; unmatched junction bases: 3. The CDR3 region is CASSGRDSSYNEQFF. For the CDR3, the DNA is TGTGCCAGCAGCGGCCGGGACAGCTCCTACAATGAGCAGTTCTTC.

The rearrangement joins TRBV7-9 to TRBJ2-3; TRBD2 might be the D (5 bases). CDR3 length: 14 amino acids. The V gene lost 2 bases and the J gene lost 1 base, with 7 bases spanning the gap. CDR1 is SEHNR and CDR2 is FQNEAQ in the germline V gene (reference sequence). CDR3 in amino acids: CASSLLSGTDTQYF. CDR3 nucleotide sequence: TGTGCCAGCAGCTTACTTAGCGGCACAGATACGCAGTATTTT.

Points on this clone: The junction and the germline gene differ at one end; a read error may be behind it. The rearrangement uses TRBV28 and TRBJ2-1; 10 nucleotides align to TRBD2. Germline-derived CDR1 and CDR2 are MDHEN and SYDVKM. This CDR3 spans 15 amino acids. CDR3 region: CASSIWTSGYNEQFF. DNA of the CDR3: TGTGCCAGCAGTATATGGACTAGCGGATACAATGAGCAGTTCTTC.

The chain links TRBV6-5 to TRBJ2-1, with D hard to call. The germline V gene has CDR1 MNHEY and CDR2 SVGAGI. The CDR3 covers 12 residues. Between the trimmed V and J ends, which lost 5 bases and 7 bases, there was a span of 9 bases. CDR3 DNA sequence: TGTGCCAGCAGTCCAACAAGGAATGAGCAGTTCTTC. Protein sequence: CASSPTRNEQFF.

The V gene is TRBV15, the J gene TRBJ2-1; D may match TRBD1 or TRBD2 (7 bases each). Trimming cost V 3 bases and J 5 bases, with 17 bases left between them. The CDR3 is made up of 16 amino acids. The V gene's germline CDR1 is LNHNV and CDR2 YYDKDF (reference sequence). The CDR3 spells CATSRGGQGVDNEQFF. The CDR3 nucleotides are TGTGCCACCAGCAGGGGAGGGCAGGGGGTCGACAATGAGCAGTTCTTC.

This rearrangement joins TRBV6-2 or TRBV6-3 to TRBJ2-7, with 11 positions matching TRBD2. From germline, CDR1 is MNHEY and CDR2 SVGEGT. V gave up 5 bases and J gave up 0 bases; unmatched junction bases: 3. CDR3 length: 15 residues. CDR3 region: CASSKLAGVSYEQYF. For the CDR3, the DNA is TGTGCCAGCAGTAAACTAGCGGGAGTCTCCTACGAGCAGTACTTC.

The chain has TRBV6-5 and TRBJ2-7, with D possibly TRBD1 on 6 matching bases. Germline CDR1 is MNHEY and CDR2 is SVGAGI. The ends were cut back, 8 bases at V and 3 bases at J, with 17 bases in the middle. This CDR3 has 14 residues. CDR3 in amino acids: CASQAGTTYYEQYF. Here the CDR3 DNA reads TGTGCCAGCCAAGCTGGGACAACATACTACGAGCAGTACTTC.

The chain is built from TRBV11-2 and TRBJ2-7; TRBD1 aligns across 7 bases. The CDR3 is 15 residues long. V dropped 5 bases and J dropped 1; count of bases not matched to a gene: 8. The V gene's germline CDR1 is SGHAT and CDR2 FQNNGV. CDR3 amino acids: CASSPGTVFSYEQYF. The CDR3 DNA reads TGTGCCAGCAGCCCCGGGACAGTCTTTTCCTACGAGCAGTACTTC.

This chain links TRBV5-4 with TRBJ1-1, with unresolved D. This CDR3 region has 12 residues. Germline V CDR1 and CDR2: SGHNT, YYREEE (reference sequence). Trimming left V 1 base short and J 5 bases short, with 6 bases between. The CDR3 is CASSLPKTEAFF. CDR3 bases: TGTGCCAGCAGCTTGCCAAAGACTGAAGCTTTCTTT.

The rearrangement joins TRBV7-2 to TRBJ2-5; D not certain. The CDR3 runs 13 residues. Germline V gene data show CDR1 as SGHTA and CDR2 as FQGNSA. Trimming removed 4 bases at V and 3 bases at J, with 9 bases between. The CDR3 coding sequence is TGTGCCAGCAGCTGGGCTAGAAAAGAGACCCAGTACTTC. Translated, it gives CASSWARKETQYF.

This clone was recorded a few times. The V call is TRBV6-5, the J call TRBJ1-3, with 10 positions matching TRBD1. This CDR3 contains 14 residues. J lost 2 bases, V lost 6 bases, and 1 base had no gene match. CDR1 and CDR2 (germline): MNHEY, SVGAGI. This chain's CDR3 is CASRDRGTGNTIYF. The DNA of the CDR3 is TGTGCCAGCAGGGACAGGGGGACTGGAAACACCATATATTTT.

The gene calls are TRBV7-9 and TRBJ1-3, with 7 bases matching TRBD1. Germline V lookup: CDR1 SEHNR, CDR2 FQNEAQ (reference sequence). After removal of 7 bases from V and 0 bases from J, the junction contained 9 bases not matched to a gene. The CDR3 covers 16 residues. CDR3 nucleotide sequence: TGTGCCAGCACCAACACTAGGGGGCTCTCTGGAAACACCATATATTTT. Translation: CASTNTRGLSGNTIYF.